This T cell receptor (beta chain) was captured in a study of T cell responses to AZD1222 COVID-19 vaccine. Findings and limits, study-wide: Repertoire sampling occurred only after the peak T cell response. Clonal diversity may have been underestimated, and the donors were mostly white British, with more females than males.

Concerning this clone: As yet, its antigen is unknown.

Measured with immunoSEQ multiplex PCR; TCRdb has only the in-frame clones, and not every one. The sample holds roughly 49,000 clones; under 85% are singletons and the top ten take more than 20%. V was clipped by 0 bases and J by 4 bases, with 4 bases between them. This CDR3 contains 12 residues. Germline V gene lookup returns CDR1 SGHKS and CDR2 YYEKEE (reference sequence). This sequence joins TRBV5-5 and TRBJ2-5; no clear D. This clonotype was obtained from an adult in good health. This material consisted of peripheral blood, taken on day 0 of MenACWY control vaccination. The CDR3 nucleotides read TGTGCCAGCAGCTTGGAATTAGAGACCCAGTACTTC. Its translation is CASSLELETQYF.